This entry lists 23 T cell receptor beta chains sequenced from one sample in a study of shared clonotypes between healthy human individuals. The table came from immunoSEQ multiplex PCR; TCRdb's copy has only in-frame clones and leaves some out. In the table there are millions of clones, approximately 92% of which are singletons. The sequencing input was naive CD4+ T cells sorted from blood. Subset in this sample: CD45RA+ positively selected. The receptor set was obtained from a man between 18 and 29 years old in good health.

The CDR3 DNA sequence: TGTGCCAGCAGTGACAGACAGGCCCCTGCCACTGAAGCTTTCTTT. Translating gives CASSDRQAPATEAFF. V is TRBV6-6 and J is TRBJ1-1, with D perhaps TRBD1 (6 bases). Germline CDR1 reads MNHNY; CDR2 reads SVGAGI (reference sequence). Trimming removed 5 bases from V and 4 bases from J, with 17 bases in between. This CDR3 has 15 amino acids.

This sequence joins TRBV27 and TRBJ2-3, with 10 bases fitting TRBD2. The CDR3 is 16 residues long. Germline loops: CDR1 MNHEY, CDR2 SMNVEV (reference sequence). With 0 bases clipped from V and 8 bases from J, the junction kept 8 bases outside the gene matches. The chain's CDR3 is CASSLSFSGRPGTQYF. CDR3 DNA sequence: TGTGCCAGCAGTTTATCGTTTAGCGGGAGGCCCGGTACGCAGTATTTT.

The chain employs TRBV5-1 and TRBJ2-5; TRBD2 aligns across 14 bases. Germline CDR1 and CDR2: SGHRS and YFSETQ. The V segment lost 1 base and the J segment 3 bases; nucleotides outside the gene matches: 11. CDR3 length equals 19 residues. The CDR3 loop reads CASSLLGTSGSPREETQYF. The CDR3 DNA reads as TGCGCCAGCAGCTTGTTGGGGACTAGCGGGAGTCCCAGGGAAGAGACCCAGTACTTC.

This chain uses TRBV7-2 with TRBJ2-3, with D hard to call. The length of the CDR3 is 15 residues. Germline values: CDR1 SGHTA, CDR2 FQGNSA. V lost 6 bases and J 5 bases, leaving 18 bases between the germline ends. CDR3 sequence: CASRIGPQMGDTQYF. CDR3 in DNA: TGTGCCAGCAGGATTGGGCCCCAAATGGGAGATACGCAGTATTTT.

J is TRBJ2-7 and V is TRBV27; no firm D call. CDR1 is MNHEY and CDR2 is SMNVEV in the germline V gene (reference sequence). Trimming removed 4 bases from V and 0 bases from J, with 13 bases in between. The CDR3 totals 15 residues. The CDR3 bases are TGTGCCAGCAGTTCCCCGAAGGGAAGCTCCTACGAGCAGTACTTC. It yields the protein CASSSPKGSSYEQYF.

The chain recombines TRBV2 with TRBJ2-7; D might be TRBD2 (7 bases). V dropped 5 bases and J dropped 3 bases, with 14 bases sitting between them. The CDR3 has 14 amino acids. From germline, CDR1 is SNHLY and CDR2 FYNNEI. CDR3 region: CASSTQGGLYEQYF. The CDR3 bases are TGTGCCAGCAGTACACAGGGAGGGCTCTACGAGCAGTACTTC.

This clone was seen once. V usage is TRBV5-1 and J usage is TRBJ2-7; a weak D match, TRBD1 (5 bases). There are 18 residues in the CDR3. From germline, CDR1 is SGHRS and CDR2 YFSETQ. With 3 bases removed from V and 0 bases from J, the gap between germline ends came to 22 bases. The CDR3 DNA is TGCGCCAGCAGCTCGGCTATTAACACAGGACCTAGCTCCTACGAGCAGTACTTC. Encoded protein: CASSSAINTGPSSYEQYF.

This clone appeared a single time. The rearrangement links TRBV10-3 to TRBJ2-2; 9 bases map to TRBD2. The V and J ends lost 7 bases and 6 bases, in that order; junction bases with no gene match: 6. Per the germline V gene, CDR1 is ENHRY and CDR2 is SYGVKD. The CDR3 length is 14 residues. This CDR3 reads CAINMGLASGELFF. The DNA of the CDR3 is TGTGCCATCAATATGGGACTAGCATCCGGGGAGCTGTTTTTT.

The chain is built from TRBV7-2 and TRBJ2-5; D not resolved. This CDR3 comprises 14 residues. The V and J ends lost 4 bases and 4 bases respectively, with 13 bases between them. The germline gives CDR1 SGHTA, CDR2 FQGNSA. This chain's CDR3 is CASSSSVTRETQYF. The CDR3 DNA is TGTGCCAGCAGCTCCTCCGTCACGCGAGAGACCCAGTACTTC.

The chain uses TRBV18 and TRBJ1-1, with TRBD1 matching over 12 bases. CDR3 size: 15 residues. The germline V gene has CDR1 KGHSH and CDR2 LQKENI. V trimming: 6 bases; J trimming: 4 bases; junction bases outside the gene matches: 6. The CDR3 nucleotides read TGTGCCAGCTCCCGGGACAGGGGGCAGACCACTGAAGCTTTCTTT. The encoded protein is CASSRDRGQTTEAFF.

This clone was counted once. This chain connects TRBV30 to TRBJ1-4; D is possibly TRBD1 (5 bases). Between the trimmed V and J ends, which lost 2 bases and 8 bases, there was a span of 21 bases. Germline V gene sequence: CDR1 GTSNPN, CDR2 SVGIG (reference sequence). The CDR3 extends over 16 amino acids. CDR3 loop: CAWSPNFRDPDEKLFF. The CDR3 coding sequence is TGTGCCTGGAGTCCAAACTTCCGGGACCCCGACGAAAAACTGTTTTTT.

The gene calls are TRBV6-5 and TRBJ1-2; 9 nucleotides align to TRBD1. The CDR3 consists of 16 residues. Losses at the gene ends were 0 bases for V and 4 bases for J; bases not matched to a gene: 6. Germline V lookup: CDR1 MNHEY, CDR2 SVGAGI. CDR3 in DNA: TGTGCCAGCAGTTACTCCGGGACAGGGTACAGCTATGGCTACACCTTC. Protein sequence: CASSYSGTGYSYGYTF.

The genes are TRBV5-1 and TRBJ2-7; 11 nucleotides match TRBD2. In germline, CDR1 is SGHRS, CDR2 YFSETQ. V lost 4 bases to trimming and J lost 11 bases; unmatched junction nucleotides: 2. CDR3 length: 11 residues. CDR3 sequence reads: CASSDSGGEYF. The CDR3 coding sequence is TGCGCCAGCAGCGATAGCGGGGGGGAGTACTTC.

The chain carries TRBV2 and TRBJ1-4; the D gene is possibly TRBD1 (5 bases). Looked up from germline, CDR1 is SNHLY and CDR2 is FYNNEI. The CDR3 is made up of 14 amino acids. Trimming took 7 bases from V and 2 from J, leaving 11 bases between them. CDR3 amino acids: CASTIRGTNEKLFF. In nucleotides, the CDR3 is TGTGCCAGCACAATACGGGGCACTAATGAAAAACTGTTTTTT. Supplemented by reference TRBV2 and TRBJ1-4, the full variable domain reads EPEVTQTPSHQVTQMGQEVILRCVPISNHLYFYWYRQILGQKVEFLVSFYNNEISEKSEIFDDQFSVERPDGSNFTLKIRSTKLEDSAMYFCASTIRGTNEKLFFGSGTQLSVL.

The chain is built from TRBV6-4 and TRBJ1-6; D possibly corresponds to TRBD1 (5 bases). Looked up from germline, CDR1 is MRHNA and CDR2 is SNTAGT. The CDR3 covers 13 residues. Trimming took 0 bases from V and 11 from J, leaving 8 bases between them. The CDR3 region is CASSDSGGAPLHF. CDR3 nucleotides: TGTGCCAGCAGTGACTCGGGGGGAGCACCCCTCCACTTT.

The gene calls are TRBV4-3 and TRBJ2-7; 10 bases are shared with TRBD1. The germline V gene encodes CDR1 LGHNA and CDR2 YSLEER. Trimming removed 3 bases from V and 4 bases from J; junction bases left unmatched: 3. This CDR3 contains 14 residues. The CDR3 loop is CASSHDRGPYEQYF. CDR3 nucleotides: TGCGCCAGCAGCCACGACAGGGGGCCGTACGAGCAGTACTTC.

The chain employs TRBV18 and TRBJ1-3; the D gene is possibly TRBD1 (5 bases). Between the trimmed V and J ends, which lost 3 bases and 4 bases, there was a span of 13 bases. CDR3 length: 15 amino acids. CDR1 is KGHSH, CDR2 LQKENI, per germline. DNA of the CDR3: TGTGCCAGCTCACCCGTGGCAGGGCAAGGAAACACCATATATTTT. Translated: CASSPVAGQGNTIYF.

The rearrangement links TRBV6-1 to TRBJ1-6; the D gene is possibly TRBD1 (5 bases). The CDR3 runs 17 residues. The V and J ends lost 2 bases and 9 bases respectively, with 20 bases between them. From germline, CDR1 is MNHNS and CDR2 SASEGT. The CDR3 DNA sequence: TGTGCCAGCAGTGAATACGGGGGTGCAGGGCTAACTTCACCCCTCCACTTT. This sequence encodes CASSEYGGAGLTSPLHF.

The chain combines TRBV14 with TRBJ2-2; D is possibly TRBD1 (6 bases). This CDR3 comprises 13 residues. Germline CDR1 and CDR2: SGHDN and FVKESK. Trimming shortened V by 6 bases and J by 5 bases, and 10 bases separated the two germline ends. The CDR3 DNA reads TGTGCCAGCAGGACAGGTCAAACCGGGGAGCTGTTTTTT. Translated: CASRTGQTGELFF.

The CDR3 region is CASTLVKGGPGTQYF. In DNA, the CDR3 is TGTGCCAGCACCCTGGTAAAAGGGGGACCCGGGACCCAGTACTTC. This chain joins TRBV28 and TRBJ2-5; D is possibly TRBD1 (6 bases). Trimming stripped 7 bases from V and 7 bases from J, with 22 bases between. CDR3 length: 15 amino acids. Germline CDR1 MDHEN, CDR2 SYDVKM.

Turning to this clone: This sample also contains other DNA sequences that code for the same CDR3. CDR3 loop: CASSEGQPYNEQFF. In DNA form, the CDR3 reads TGCGCCAGCAGTGAAGGGCAGCCCTACAATGAGCAGTTCTTC. The gene calls are TRBV10-1 and TRBJ2-1; D gene unclear. Trimming removed 3 bases from V and 2 bases from J, with 8 bases in between. Germline loops: CDR1 WNHNN, CDR2 SYGVQD (reference sequence). CDR3 length equals 14 residues.

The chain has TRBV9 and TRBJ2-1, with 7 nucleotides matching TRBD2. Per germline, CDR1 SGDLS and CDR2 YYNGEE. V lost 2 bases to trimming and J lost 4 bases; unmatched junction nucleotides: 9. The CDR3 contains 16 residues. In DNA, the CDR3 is TGTGCCAGCAGCGTCTCCCCAGCGGGAACTTACAATGAGCAGTTCTTC. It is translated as CASSVSPAGTYNEQFF.

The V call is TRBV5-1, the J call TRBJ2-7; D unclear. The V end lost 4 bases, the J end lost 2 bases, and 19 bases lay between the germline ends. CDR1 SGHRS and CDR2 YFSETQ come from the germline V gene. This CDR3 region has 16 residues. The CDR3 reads CASSPVATLGPYEQYF. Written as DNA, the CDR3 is TGCGCCAGCAGCCCGGTCGCAACCTTGGGCCCCTACGAGCAGTACTTC.